Following are 28 T cell receptor beta chains from one sample sequenced in a study of B cell selection in AIRE deficiency. The regulatory T cell sort gate was CD4+CD25hiCD127low/negative. Repertoires were generated with immunoSEQ multiplex PCR, while TCRdb's copy carries only in-frame clones and drops some. Among about 26,000 clones listed, approximately 92% were seen once. The sequenced sample was CD4+CD25+ Tregs sorted from PBMCs. These receptors came from a human donor in good health.

The J gene is TRBJ2-7, the V gene TRBV11-2, with D uncertain. From germline, CDR1 is SGHAT and CDR2 FQNNGV. CDR3 size: 12 residues. Trimming cost V 3 bases and J 2 bases, with 5 bases left between them. CDR3 bases: TGTGCCAGCAGCTTGGAGACCTACGAGCAGTACTTC. The encoded protein is CASSLETYEQYF.

This chain joins TRBV5-1 and TRBJ1-2; D not resolved. Trimming shortened V by 4 bases and J by 1 base, and 5 bases separated the two germline ends. Germline CDR1 SGHRS, CDR2 YFSETQ. The CDR3 extends over 12 amino acids. CDR3 DNA sequence: TGCGCCAGCAGCGATGGTAACTATGGCTACACCTTC. It is translated as CASSDGNYGYTF.

The chain uses TRBV5-4 and TRBJ2-7; D not certain. This CDR3 comprises 14 residues. CDR1 and CDR2 from the germline V gene are SGHNT and YYREEE (reference sequence). The V gene lost 0 bases and the J gene lost 0 bases, with 7 bases spanning the gap. The CDR3: CASSLERSSYEQYF. The CDR3 region has the DNA TGTGCCAGCAGCTTGGAACGTAGCTCCTACGAGCAGTACTTC.

This clone was picked up one time. The chain joins TRBV7-3 to TRBJ1-1, with TRBD1 matching 7 bases. Germline loops: CDR1 SGHTA, CDR2 FQGTGA. This CDR3 spans 15 amino acids. J lost 0 bases, V lost 5 bases, and 6 bases had no gene match. CDR3 amino acids: CASSPRQGLNTEAFF. The CDR3 region has the DNA TGTGCCAGCAGCCCTAGACAGGGTTTGAACACTGAAGCTTTCTTT.

This clone was seen a handful of times. The rearrangement joins TRBV9 to TRBJ2-3, with unresolved D. Germline CDR1 and CDR2: SGDLS and YYNGEE. The CDR3 has 15 amino acids. Trimming stripped 2 bases from V and 1 base from J, with 11 bases between. The CDR3 sequence: CASSVTLGGTDTQYF. CDR3 sequence (DNA): TGTGCCAGCAGCGTTACTCTGGGCGGCACAGATACGCAGTATTTT.

The chain is built from TRBV19 and TRBJ1-3, with 10 bases lining up with TRBD1. The CDR3 runs to 19 residues. Losses at the gene ends were 9 bases for V and 0 bases for J; bases not matched to a gene: 17. Germline V gene data show CDR1 as LNHDA and CDR2 as SQIVND (reference sequence). The CDR3 is CASSHSGTGDLHSGNTIYF. In nucleotides, the CDR3 is TGTGCCAGCTCCCATTCTGGGACAGGGGACCTTCACTCTGGAAACACCATATATTTT.

The chain carries TRBV2 and TRBJ2-6; D is possibly TRBD1 or TRBD2 (6 bases each). V was clipped by 8 bases and J by 0 bases, with 14 bases between them. This CDR3 spans 16 amino acids. From germline, CDR1 is SNHLY and CDR2 FYNNEI. The CDR3 DNA follows: TGTGCCAGCGGAAGTGGGGGGCACTCTGGGGCCAACGTCCTGACTTTC. The encoded protein is CASGSGGHSGANVLTF.

The V gene is TRBV13, the J gene TRBJ1-2, with unresolved D. This CDR3 is 13 amino acids long. The V end lost 3 bases, the J end lost 4 bases, and 9 bases lay between the germline ends. Germline values: CDR1 PRHDT, CDR2 FYEKMQ (reference sequence). The CDR3 region has the DNA TGTGCCAGCAGCTTTGTGGCAGTCTATGGCTACACCTTC. It yields the protein CASSFVAVYGYTF.

The V and J genes are TRBV2 and TRBJ2-5; 8 nucleotides agree with TRBD1. The V and J ends lost 7 bases and 4 bases, in that order; junction bases with no gene match: 17. The CDR3 extends over 17 amino acids. Germline V gene lookup returns CDR1 SNHLY and CDR2 FYNNEI. Here the CDR3 reads CASMRTGHKLVGETQYF. Written as DNA, the CDR3 is TGTGCCAGCATGAGGACAGGGCATAAATTGGTCGGAGAGACCCAGTACTTC.

This clone was detected a few times. The V call is TRBV4-3, the J call TRBJ1-6; perhaps TRBD1 as D (6 bases). V was pared by 8 bases and J by 6 bases, with 14 bases between. Germline values: CDR1 LGHNA, CDR2 YSLEER. The CDR3 is made up of 14 amino acids. The CDR3 here is CASRQNRANSPLHF. Here the CDR3 DNA reads TGCGCCAGCCGACAAAACAGGGCTAATTCACCCCTCCACTTT.

This chain joins TRBV2 and TRBJ2-1, with TRBD2 matching 11 bases. The CDR3 has 14 amino acids. Germline CDR1 and CDR2: SNHLY and FYNNEI. J gave up 8 bases and V 9 bases, and 9 bases lay outside the gene matches. CDR3 nucleotide sequence: TGTGCCAGACGGTTAGCGGGGGGGTCCTATGAGCAGTTCTTC. Translating it yields CARRLAGGSYEQFF. Looking up the rest from reference TRBV2 and TRBJ2-1 gives the full variable domain: EPEVTQTPSHQVTQMGQEVILRCVPISNHLYFYWYRQILGQKVEFLVSFYNNEISEKSEIFDDQFSVERPDGSNFTLKIRSTKLEDSAMYFCARRLAGGSYEQFFGPGTRLTVL.

The count of this clone is one. The chain links TRBV12-2 to TRBJ2-3; whether TRBD2, the table's D call, matches the DNA was not checked. TRBV12-2 is a pseudogene. This CDR3 comprises 17 residues. The CDR3 bases are TGTGCAAGTCGCTTGGTCGGCGCCGGGGGGGCGATAGATACGCAGTATTTT. The encoded protein is CASRLVGAGGAIDTQYF.

Only a few counts were recorded for this clone. The rearrangement joins TRBV11-2 to TRBJ1-6; the D gene is possibly TRBD1 (5 bases). V was clipped by 0 bases and J by 18 bases, with 12 bases between them. Germline V gives CDR1 SGHAT, CDR2 FQNNGV. This CDR3 spans 12 amino acids. Written as DNA, the CDR3 is TGTGCCAGCAGCTTAGATGGGGCGATCTCCCACTTT. Encoded protein: CASSLDGAISHF. Full variable domain (rest looked up from reference TRBV11-2 and TRBJ1-6): EAGVAQSPRYKIIEKRQSVAFWCNPISGHATLYWYQQILGQGPKLLIQFQNNGVVDDSQLPKDRFSAERLKGVDSTLKIQPAKLEDSAVYLCASSLDGAISHFGNGTRLTVT.

The chain is built from TRBV6-6 and TRBJ1-4; TRBD1 is a possible D gene (5 bases). This CDR3 is built from 12 residues. The germline V gene encodes CDR1 MNHNY and CDR2 SVGAGI (reference sequence). The V end lost 6 bases, the J end lost 5 bases, and 7 bases lay between the germline ends. The CDR3 sequence is CASRTDNEKLFF. Here the CDR3 DNA reads TGTGCCAGCAGGACAGACAATGAAAAACTGTTTTTT.

This chain links TRBV9 with TRBJ2-6; 7 bases map to TRBD2. The V and J ends lost 0 bases and 2 bases, in that order; junction bases with no gene match: 2. CDR3 size: 16 residues. Germline CDR1 SGDLS, CDR2 YYNGEE. CDR3 in DNA: TGTGCCAGCAGCGTAGGGGAGGGTGCTGGGGCCAACGTCCTGACTTTC. Its protein product is CASSVGEGAGANVLTF.

The V and J genes are TRBV5-1 and TRBJ2-3, with TRBD2 identical over 10 bases. The CDR3 runs 15 residues. V was clipped by 1 base and J by 2 bases; unmatched bases: 1. The germline V gene encodes CDR1 SGHRS and CDR2 YFSETQ. The CDR3 reads CASSLTSGDTDTQYF. The DNA for the CDR3 is TGCGCCAGCAGCTTGACTAGCGGGGACACAGATACGCAGTATTTT.

V is TRBV6-5 and J is TRBJ2-7, with D uncertain. CDR3 length: 14 residues. CDR1 is MNHEY, CDR2 SVGAGI, per germline. The V end was cut by 6 bases, the J end by 0 bases, with 12 bases between. The DNA for the CDR3 is TGTGCCAGCAGGCCCCGTGTTCTCTCCTACGAGCAGTACTTC. Translation: CASRPRVLSYEQYF.

The chain recombines TRBV18 with TRBJ2-1; TRBD1 agrees at 7 bases. The CDR3 runs 17 residues. The V segment lost 1 base and the J segment 5 bases; nucleotides outside the gene matches: 11. In germline, CDR1 is KGHSH, CDR2 LQKENI. For the CDR3, the DNA is TGTGCCAGCTCACCACAGGGATCGAGGACAGGAGACAATGAGCAGTTCTTC. It specifies CASSPQGSRTGDNEQFF.

The chain couples TRBV5-1 to TRBJ1-1; D is unclear. Germline CDR1 and CDR2: SGHRS and YFSETQ. The CDR3 is 11 residues long. The V end was cut by 1 base, the J end by 6 bases, with 4 bases between. CDR3 nucleotides: TGCGCCAGCAGCTTGAATGCTGAAGCTTTCTTT. Its translation is CASSLNAEAFF. Full variable domain (missing parts from reference TRBV5-1 and TRBJ1-1): KAGVTQTPRYLIKTRGQQVTLSCSPISGHRSVSWYQQTPGQGLQFLFEYFSETQRNKGNFPGRFSGRQFSNSRSEMNVSTLELGDSALYLCASSLNAEAFFGQGTRLTVV.

The chain has TRBV5-1 and TRBJ2-5; the D gene is possibly TRBD2 (6 bases). Trimming took 1 base from V and 1 from J, leaving 20 bases between them. The CDR3 is 18 amino acids. The germline gives CDR1 SGHRS, CDR2 YFSETQ. The CDR3 loop reads CASSLIPWGGKPQETQYF. In nucleotides, the CDR3 is TGCGCCAGCAGCTTGATCCCCTGGGGAGGAAAACCCCAAGAGACCCAGTACTTC.

This chain uses TRBV5-1 with TRBJ2-7; TRBD2 matches at 9 bases. V shed 4 bases, J shed 1 base, and the junction held 6 bases outside the gene matches. The CDR3 runs 15 residues. The germline V gene has CDR1 SGHRS and CDR2 YFSETQ. In nucleotides, the CDR3 is TGCGCCAGCAGCCGACGGCGGGAGGGGTCCTACGAGCAGTACTTC. Its protein is CASSRRREGSYEQYF.

The chain uses TRBV12-5 and TRBJ1-2, with D perhaps TRBD1 (5 bases). In germline, CDR1 is LGHNT, CDR2 FRNRAP. Trimming removed 1 base at V and 1 base at J, with 10 bases between. CDR3 length: 15 amino acids. The CDR3 protein is CASGLGDPRNYGYTF. The CDR3 nucleotides read TGTGCTAGTGGTTTGGGGGACCCTCGTAACTATGGCTACACCTTC.

The rearrangement joins TRBV2 to TRBJ1-3; no definite D call. The germline CDR1 and CDR2 sequences are SNHLY and FYNNEI. The CDR3 spans 13 residues. The V and J ends lost 2 bases and 9 bases respectively, with 11 bases between them. DNA of the CDR3: TGTGCCAGCAGTGAACAAGCCGCCGGCACCATATATTTT. Translating it yields CASSEQAAGTIYF.

The V gene is TRBV15, the J gene TRBJ2-1; 8 positions agree with TRBD2. V gave up 1 base and J gave up 9 bases; unmatched junction bases: 20. This CDR3 has 19 residues. CDR1 LNHNV and CDR2 YYDKDF come from the germline V gene (reference sequence). The CDR3 is CATSRGSGGPAGRDVEQFF. DNA for the CDR3: TGTGCCACCAGCAGAGGGTCGGGGGGGCCGGCAGGCAGGGACGTTGAGCAGTTCTTC.

Here the CDR3 reads CATSSTNSWTVGDGYTF. For the CDR3, the DNA is TGTGCCACCAGCAGCACTAACTCCTGGACGGTGGGCGATGGCTACACCTTC. The V and J genes are TRBV15 and TRBJ1-2; D gene ambiguous. The CDR3 covers 17 residues. Germline V gene data show CDR1 as LNHNV and CDR2 as YYDKDF (reference sequence). Trimming took off 3 bases at V and 6 bases at J, with 23 bases between the two ends.

The chain combines TRBV10-3 with TRBJ2-7; no firm D call. The CDR3 loop spans 13 amino acids. Germline V lookup: CDR1 ENHRY, CDR2 SYGVKD. V dropped 2 bases and J dropped 3 bases, with 8 bases sitting between them. The CDR3 DNA reads TGTGCCATCAGTGAGGGCACACTCTACGAGCAGTACTTC. Translating gives CAISEGTLYEQYF.

The chain carries TRBV7-6 and TRBJ1-4; D not resolved. The germline CDR1 and CDR2 sequences are SGHVS and FNYEAQ. The germline V and J ends were trimmed by 4 bases and 6 bases, with 12 bases remaining between them. CDR3 length: 14 amino acids. CDR3 sequence: CASSSVSGDEKLFF. In DNA, the CDR3 is TGTGCCAGCAGCTCGGTCTCAGGTGATGAAAAACTGTTTTTT.

The chain recombines TRBV5-4 with TRBJ1-2; no clear D. V lost 3 bases to trimming and J lost 5 bases, with 17 bases between them. In germline, CDR1 is SGHNT, CDR2 YYREEE (reference sequence). The CDR3 sequence is 15 residues long. The CDR3 DNA is TGTGCCAGCAGCTCCGCTGGAGGGTGGGAGTATGGCTACACCTTC. It yields the protein CASSSAGGWEYGYTF.